Listed below are T cell receptor beta chains from one sample, sequenced in a study of early T cells in non-severe SARS-CoV-2 infection. TCRdb passed the 5' RACE reads through MiXCR, listing each CDR3 protein once. Of 85,000 to 100,000 distinct CDR3 sequences listed, 13% are singletons. Sequenced: whole blood. All receptors come from an adult who was a healthcare worker with PCR-confirmed SARS-CoV-2 infection or an uninfected control (not recorded which). Both conserved end residues are part of each CDR3. A D gene is named only where the DNA matches it firmly. For some rows the clone size is stated as once, few or many, or as a class when expanded; others skip it.

size | J | V | D | DNA | CDR3
many | TRBJ1-1 | TRBV15 | TRBD1 | TGTGCCACCAGCAGAGGATCAGGGGGCTACACTGAAGCTTTCTTT | CATSRGSGGYTEAFF
few | TRBJ2-2 | TRBV6-4 | TRBD1 | TGTGCCAGCAGAATATCGACAGGGGACACCGGGGAGCTGTTTTTT | CASRISTGDTGELFF
many | TRBJ2-7 | TRBV7-9 | . | TGTGCCAGCGGACAGAACTACGAGCAGTACTTC | CASGQNYEQYF
many | TRBJ2-5 | TRBV5-4 | TRBD2 | TGTGCCAGCAGCTCTAGCGGGCCGGGGGATGAGACCCAGTACTTC | CASSSSGPGDETQYF
. | TRBJ2-1 | TRBV29-1 | . | TGCAGCGTTGAGGGACTCCTATCCGCGTTGTCCTACATTGAGCAGTTCTTC | CSVEGLLSALSYIEQFF
many | TRBJ1-1 | TRBV5-4 | TRBD1 | TGTGCCAGCAGCTTGGAAGACAGGGGGGCGAACACTGAAGCTTTCTTT | CASSLEDRGANTEAFF
many | TRBJ1-6 | TRBV5-5 | TRBD1 | TGTGCCAGCAGCCTGAGGGGGCAGACCTATAATTCACCCCTCCACTTT | CASSLRGQTYNSPLHF
few | TRBJ1-2 | TRBV7-2 | TRBD1 | TGTGCCAGCAGCTTCCGGGACAGAGGATATGGCTACACCTTC | CASSFRDRGYGYTF
few | TRBJ2-3 | TRBV28 | . | TGTGCCAGTGACAGAAACACAGATACGCAGTATTTT | CASDRNTDTQYF
many | TRBJ2-1 | TRBV6-5 | TRBD1 | TGTGCCAGCAGGGGTCCGGGACAGGGATCCAATGAGCAGTTCTTC | CASRGPGQGSNEQFF
few | TRBJ1-1 | TRBV20-1 | TRBD1 | TGCAGTGCTAGACAGGGGGGGTCAGGAGCTTTCTTT | CSARQGGSGAFF
few | TRBJ1-5 | TRBV6-2/TRBV6-3 | . | TGTGCCAGCAGTTCCTTGGCTGCTGGACTTGGGCCCCAGCATTTT | CASSSLAAGLGPQHF
. | TRBJ2-7 | TRBV7-9 | TRBD2 | TGTGCCAGCAGCTTTTTCGGGACTAGCCCCCTCGAGCAGTACTTC | CASSFFGTSPLEQYF
many | TRBJ2-3 | TRBV19 | TRBD2 | TGTGCCAGTAGCGGGACTAGCGGCACAGATACGCAGTATTTT | CASSGTSGTDTQYF
few | TRBJ1-2 | TRBV7-6 | . | TGTGCTTGGGCCAACGGGGGTGGCTACACCTTC | CAWANGGGYTF
. | TRBJ2-7 | TRBV6-2/TRBV6-3 | . | TGTGCCAGCAGTACATTCGGGGCCCACTCCTACGAGCAGTACTTC | CASSTFGAHSYEQYF
. | TRBJ1-2 | TRBV7-2 | TRBD1 | TGTGCCAGCAGCGCGGGGACAGCCGTACCCTATGGCTACACCTTC | CASSAGTAVPYGYTF
many | TRBJ1-3 | TRBV4-2 | . | TGTGCCAGCAGCCAAGATTCTGCTGGAAACACCATATATTTT | CASSQDSAGNTIYF
few | TRBJ2-1 | TRBV2 | TRBD2 | TGTGCCAGCAAGAGGGAGGGCTCCTACAATGAGCAGTTCTTC | CASKREGSYNEQFF
. | TRBJ2-1 | TRBV18 | TRBD1 | TGTGCCAACTCACCCCCGACAGGGGGCTCCTACAATGAGCAGTTCTTC | CANSPPTGGSYNEQFF
few | TRBJ1-1 | TRBV12-3/TRBV12-4 | . | TGTGCCAGCATCGCGGGGGTTAACACTGAAGCTTTCTTT | CASIAGVNTEAFF
. | TRBJ1-2 | TRBV5-1 | . | TGCGCCAGCAGCTCCGGGACCCTGATCGGGAATGGCTACACCTTC | CASSSGTLIGNGYTF
few | TRBJ1-1 | TRBV24-1 | . | TGTGCCACCAGTGATTTGCATAGGTTGAGGCCGGGGGATACTGAAGCTTTCTTT | CATSDLHRLRPGDTEAFF
many | TRBJ1-1 | TRBV18 | . | TGTGCCAGCTCACCCCTCGGACAGCCGAACACTGAAGCTTTCTTT | CASSPLGQPNTEAFF
. | TRBJ1-4 | TRBV27 | . | TGTGCCAGCAGTCCTCTTGGGGGGGCAGGAGAAAAACTGTTTTTT | CASSPLGGAGEKLFF
many | TRBJ2-5 | TRBV7-2 | . | TGTGCCAGCAGCCCGTCGGGCTTCCAGACCCAGTACTTC | CASSPSGFQTQYF
. | TRBJ1-6 | TRBV7-9 | . | TGTGCCAGCAGCCAACAGGGCTCGGGGTCACCCCTCCACTTT | CASSQQGSGSPLHF
many | TRBJ2-1 | TRBV4-3 | . | TGCGCCAGCAGCCCCTTGGTCGGTTGGAATGAGCAGTTCTTC | CASSPLVGWNEQFF
. | TRBJ2-3 | TRBV28 | TRBD1 | TGTGCCAGCACCCGACAGGGGGCGCGGATAGATACGCAGTATTTT | CASTRQGARIDTQYF
. | TRBJ1-5 | TRBV7-9 | . | TGTGCCAGCAGCTTAGCGGGGGGAATGAAGCCCCAGCATTTT | CASSLAGGMKPQHF
few | TRBJ2-3 | TRBV28 | . | TGTGCCAGCAGGAGCGGGGATACGCAGTATTTT | CASRSGDTQYF
many | TRBJ1-1 | TRBV18 | . | TGTGCCAGCTCACCATCCCGGGACACTGAAGCTTTCTTT | CASSPSRDTEAFF
many | TRBJ2-7 | TRBV19 | . | TGTGCCAGTAGTACAGAGGTGGGGGGTTTCTACGAGCAGTACTTC | CASSTEVGGFYEQYF
few | TRBJ1-5 | TRBV7-3 | TRBD1 | TGTGCCAGCAGCTACCGGGACAGGGCACCTGTAGGGCATTTT | CASSYRDRAPVGHF
. | TRBJ2-5 | TRBV12-3/TRBV12-4 | . | TGTGCCACTCAGGGGGGCGGTCTTTCGCAAGAGACCCAGTACTTC | CATQGGGLSQETQYF
. | TRBJ1-6 | TRBV28 | . | TGTGCCAGCAGCCCCGCAGGCTCCTATAATTCACCCCTCCACTTT | CASSPAGSYNSPLHF
. | TRBJ2-1 | TRBV12-3/TRBV12-4 | . | TGTGCCAGCAGTTTGGGCCAGGGGTCCTACAATGAGCAGTTCTTC | CASSLGQGSYNEQFF
. | TRBJ2-3 | TRBV29-1 | . | TGCAGCGTTGAGAGGAAACACACAGATACGCAGTATTTT | CSVERKHTDTQYF
. | TRBJ1-1 | TRBV5-1 | . | TGCGCCAGCAGCTTGGGGGCAGCCGGTGAGGAAGCTTTCTTT | CASSLGAAGEEAFF
few | TRBJ2-1 | TRBV11-2 | . | TGTGCCAGCAGCTCGGCCTTGGAGCAGTTCTTC | CASSSALEQFF
few | TRBJ2-2 | TRBV10-3 | . | TGTGCCATCAGTGAGTCGGGCAGCTACACCGGGGAGCTGTTTTTT | CAISESGSYTGELFF
. | TRBJ2-1 | TRBV5-1 | . | TGCGCCAGCAGCTCGCGGGGGCCAAGGGCCAATGAGCAGTTCTTC | CASSSRGPRANEQFF
. | TRBJ2-3 | TRBV6-5 | . | TGTGCCAGCAGTTACTCGGGTTTTGGTTACACAGATACGCAGTATTTT | CASSYSGFGYTDTQYF